The sequence of this T cell receptor beta chain was determined in a study of Ad26.COV2.S vaccination and SARS-CoV-2 variants. Findings and caveats of the study: Substantial post-vaccination breadth of spike-specific CD8+ and CD4+ T cell responses was reported. Measures of TCR breadth and depth may have fallen short of total T cell responses. Spike-specific TCR breadth ran higher among vaccine recipients than placebo recipients. Vaccinated and placebo-treated recipients had similar non-spike TCR breadth.

Profiling relied on immunoSEQ multiplex PCR, and the TCRdb table lists in-frame clones only, not all of them. The sample yields around 370,000 clones, 92% seen once. V was pared by 4 bases and J by 8 bases, with 8 bases between. CDR1 LGHDT and CDR2 YNNKEL come from the germline V gene (reference sequence). This CDR3 spans 11 amino acids. On this clone: Its antigen is unknown.

The V gene is TRBV3-1 (or the pseudogene TRBV3-2), the J gene TRBJ1-2, with D possibly being TRBD1 (6 bases). The starting material was peripheral blood, obtained after recovery from COVID-19. The receptor was derived from a human donor who had recovered from COVID-19. DNA for the CDR3: TGTGCCAGCAGCCGGGGGGGCGGCTACACCTTC. This sequence encodes CASSRGGGYTF.